A single sample gave rise to the 28 T cell receptor beta chains below, sequenced in a study of early T cells in non-severe SARS-CoV-2 infection. Each CDR3 protein is one row after TCRdb ran MiXCR on the 5' RACE reads. The table has more than 55,000 distinct CDR3 sequences, about 13% seen once. Sequences were derived from whole blood, sampled at baseline. These receptors were collected from an adult who was a healthcare worker with PCR-confirmed SARS-CoV-2 infection or an uninfected control (not recorded which).

This clonotype was counted at least ten times. The chain is built from TRBV24-1 and TRBJ2-1; 10 bases fit TRBD2. CDR3 length: 20 residues. J gave up 0 bases and V 10 bases, and 20 bases lay outside the gene matches. Germline CDR1 and CDR2: KGHDR and SFDVKD. The CDR3 DNA is TGTGCCACTTCGAGTGCATTCGGGCTAGCGGGGGCGAGCTCCTACAATGAGCAGTTCTTC. Residues: CATSSAFGLAGASSYNEQFF.

This clonotype was picked up many times. CDR3 in amino acids: CASSWGQYETQYF. The CDR3, as DNA: TGTGCCAGCAGCTGGGGACAGTACGAGACCCAGTACTTC. The chain uses TRBV5-6 and TRBJ2-5; 7 bases map to TRBD1. The J segment lost 5 bases and the V segment lost 3 bases, leaving 4 bases of the junction unmatched. The CDR3 covers 13 residues. Germline CDR1 SGHDT, CDR2 YYEEEE. The variable domain in full, completed from reference TRBV5-6 and TRBJ2-5, reads DAGVTQSPTHLIKTRGQQVTLRCSPKSGHDTVSWYQQALGQGPQFIFQYYEEEERQRGNFPDRFSGHQFPNYSSELNVNALLLGDSALYLCASSWGQYETQYFGPGTRLLVL.

In its sample, this clonotype was seen many times. The J gene is TRBJ1-1, the V gene TRBV11-3; 8 positions match TRBD1. Per the germline V gene, CDR1 is SGHNT and CDR2 is YENEEA. The CDR3 length is 12 residues. V shed 6 bases and J 10 bases; nucleotides not matched to a gene: 7. The CDR3, as DNA: TGTGCCAGCAGTCTCAGGGGGCGCGGAGCTTTCTTT. It codes for CASSLRGRGAFF. The full variable domain, with the rest looked up from reference TRBV11-3 and TRBJ1-1, is EAGVVQSPRYKIIEKKQPVAFWCNPISGHNTLYWYLQNLGQGPELLIRYENEEAVDDSQLPKDRFSAERLKGVDSTLKIQPAELGDSAVYLCASSLRGRGAFFGQGTRLTVV.

V usage is TRBV18 and J usage is TRBJ2-1; 8 positions agree with TRBD1. Germline CDR1 reads KGHSH; CDR2 reads LQKENI. J lost 6 bases, V lost 3 bases, and 7 bases had no gene match. The CDR3 length is 15 residues. Written as DNA, the CDR3 is TGTGCCAGCTCACCGGAGGGGACAGGAGTCAATGAGCAGTTCTTC. Amino acids: CASSPEGTGVNEQFF.

This chain connects TRBV5-5 to TRBJ2-2; D unclear. Trimming took 2 bases from V and 3 from J, leaving 2 bases between them. Germline CDR1 SGHKS, CDR2 YYEKEE (reference sequence). CDR3 length: 12 amino acids. The CDR3 here is CASSFYTGELFF. The DNA for the CDR3 is TGTGCCAGCAGCTTTTACACCGGGGAGCTGTTTTTT. Complete variable domain (other parts from reference TRBV5-5 and TRBJ2-2): DAGVTQSPTHLIKTRGQQVTLRCSPISGHKSVSWYQQVLGQGPQFIFQYYEKEERGRGNFPDRFSARQFPNYSSELNVNALLLGDSALYLCASSFYTGELFFGEGSRLTVL.

The chain carries TRBV7-2 and TRBJ2-7; D may match TRBD1 or TRBD2 (5 bases each). V was pared by 3 bases and J by 2 bases, with 8 bases between. Germline CDR1 is SGHTA and CDR2 is FQGNSA. The CDR3 loop spans 13 amino acids. The CDR3 sequence is CASSFLGAYEQYF. CDR3 bases: TGTGCCAGCAGCTTTCTGGGGGCCTACGAGCAGTACTTC.

This clonotype was seen more than once but under ten times. The chain employs TRBV11-2 and TRBJ2-7, with 8 nucleotides matching TRBD1. Germline CDR1 SGHAT, CDR2 FQNNGV. Trimming took 3 bases from V and 6 from J; bases not matched to a gene: 13. CDR3 length: 16 amino acids. In DNA, the CDR3 is TGTGCCAGCAGCTTTGGTCGAACGGACAGGGTTGGCGAGCAGTACTTC. The encoded protein is CASSFGRTDRVGEQYF.

This clonotype was seen a handful of times. V is TRBV7-9 and J is TRBJ1-1; a weak D match, TRBD1 (6 bases). Germline V gene data show CDR1 as SEHNR and CDR2 as FQNEAQ (reference sequence). With 5 bases removed from V and 3 bases from J, the gap between germline ends came to 10 bases. The CDR3 totals 13 residues. The CDR3: CASSRGVDTEAFF. The CDR3 bases are TGTGCCAGCAGCAGGGGGGTAGACACTGAAGCTTTCTTT.

This clonotype occurred a few times. The gene calls are TRBV4-2 and TRBJ2-1; 7 positions agree with TRBD1. Unmatched junction bases numbered 4, after V lost 4 bases and J lost 1 base. Germline CDR1 reads LGHNA; CDR2 reads YNFKEQ. This CDR3 is 15 amino acids long. CDR3 nucleotides: TGTGCCAGCAGCCCGGGACAGTTATCCTACAATGAGCAGTTCTTC. Amino acid sequence: CASSPGQLSYNEQFF.

Only a few counts were recorded for this clonotype. This chain connects TRBV11-2 to TRBJ2-5; D is possibly TRBD1 or TRBD2 (5 bases each). The CDR3 consists of 15 residues. Germline assignment: CDR1 SGHAT and CDR2 FQNNGV. The germline V and J ends were trimmed by 5 bases and 5 bases, with 18 bases remaining between them. The CDR3 region has the DNA TGTGCCAGCAGCCCAATTAGGGGCCCGGGGGAGACCCAGTACTTC. Residues: CASSPIRGPGETQYF.

This clonotype was detected only a few times. The CDR3 DNA sequence: TGTGCCAGCAGCTCCCGGAGCGCAGAGCAGTACTTC. Its protein product is CASSSRSAEQYF. The rearrangement links TRBV7-9 to TRBJ2-7; no definite D call. There are 12 residues in the CDR3. V shed 4 bases and J shed 7 bases, with 11 bases lying between them. Germline V gene sequence: CDR1 SEHNR, CDR2 FQNEAQ (reference sequence).

The genes are TRBV6-5 and TRBJ2-1; a weak D match, TRBD1 (6 bases). The ends were cut back, 7 bases at V and 3 bases at J, with 16 bases in the middle. Germline values: CDR1 MNHEY, CDR2 SVGAGI. CDR3 size: 15 residues. Here the CDR3 DNA reads TGTGCCAGCACCATATATAAGGACAGCTACAATGAGCAGTTCTTC. It encodes CASTIYKDSYNEQFF.

The chain combines TRBV19 with TRBJ2-5; D ambiguous. The V end lost 4 bases, the J end lost 1 base, and 13 bases lay between the germline ends. This CDR3 contains 15 residues. Germline V gives CDR1 LNHDA, CDR2 SQIVND (reference sequence). CDR3 DNA: TGTGCCAGTAGTAGGGAAGGGCGGATCCAAGAGACCCAGTACTTC. Its translation is CASSREGRIQETQYF.

This rearrangement joins TRBV20-1 to TRBJ2-2, with 12 nucleotides matching TRBD2. Germline V gene lookup returns CDR1 DFQATT and CDR2 SNEGSKA (reference sequence). The CDR3 has 14 residues. The V gene end was trimmed by 3 bases and the J gene end by 4 bases; junction bases not matched to a gene: 0. The CDR3 DNA reads as TGCAGTGCTAGGACTAGCGGGAGCACCGGGGAGCTGTTTTTT. It translates to CSARTSGSTGELFF.

About this clonotype: Germline is not matched at one junction end, which may reflect a read error. The rearrangement joins TRBV6-6 to TRBJ2-5; D possibly corresponds to TRBD2 (5 bases). This CDR3 spans 11 amino acids. The V gene's germline CDR1 is MNHNY and CDR2 SVGAGI (reference sequence). The CDR3 DNA reads as TGTGCCAGCAGATTCGGGGAGACCCGGTACTTC. Its protein product is CASRFGETRYF.

In its sample, this clonotype was seen many times. The gene calls are TRBV6-4 and TRBJ2-3, with 14 bases lining up with TRBD2. V shed 0 bases, J shed 4 bases, and the junction held 0 bases outside the gene matches. This CDR3 spans 16 amino acids. Germline CDR1 MRHNA, CDR2 SNTAGT. In nucleotides, the CDR3 is TGTGCCAGCAGTGACTCGACTAGCGGGGGGGCAGATACGCAGTATTTT. It translates to CASSDSTSGGADTQYF.

This clonotype was seen a handful of times. The chain employs TRBV5-4 and TRBJ1-2, with D possibly being TRBD1 (5 bases). V lost 0 bases and J 8 bases, leaving 14 bases between the germline ends. CDR3 length equals 14 residues. CDR1 and CDR2 from the germline V gene are SGHNT and YYREEE (reference sequence). The CDR3 DNA sequence: TGTGCCAGCAGCTTGGTGGGACCAGGGCAAGGCTACACCTTC. This translates into CASSLVGPGQGYTF.

This clonotype has more than one count but fewer than ten. This sequence joins TRBV5-1 and TRBJ2-3; 7 bases agree with TRBD2. Per the germline V gene, CDR1 is SGHRS and CDR2 is YFSETQ. V trimming: 7 bases; J trimming: 4 bases; junction bases outside the gene matches: 12. The CDR3 runs to 15 residues. CDR3 nucleotide sequence: TGCGCCAGCTATCTAGACCCTAGCGGACCAGATACGCAGTATTTT. This codes for CASYLDPSGPDTQYF.

This clonotype was seen many times. The gene calls are TRBV4-2 and TRBJ2-3, with D possibly being TRBD2 (5 bases). CDR1 and CDR2 from the germline V gene are LGHNA and YNFKEQ. Between the trimmed V and J ends, which lost 0 bases and 0 bases, there was a span of 13 bases. This CDR3 region has 17 residues. The CDR3 DNA sequence: TGTGCCAGCAGCCAAGATCCAAGCGGCCCTAGCACAGATACGCAGTATTTT. Residues: CASSQDPSGPSTDTQYF.

This clonotype was recorded a few times. The chain employs TRBV2 and TRBJ1-1, with D unclear. The CDR3 totals 15 residues. In germline, CDR1 is SNHLY, CDR2 FYNNEI. The germline V and J ends were trimmed by 4 bases and 1 base, with 13 bases remaining between them. The CDR3 loop is CASSVPSSGNTEAFF. The CDR3 DNA reads as TGTGCCAGCAGTGTACCGTCGTCCGGGAACACTGAAGCTTTCTTT.

This chain connects TRBV20-1 to TRBJ2-5, with 9 bases aligning to TRBD2. V lost 0 bases, J lost 2 bases, and 10 bases stayed unmatched. CDR3 length equals 17 residues. Germline V lookup: CDR1 DFQATT, CDR2 SNEGSKA (reference sequence). The chain's CDR3 is CSAREGRAGGFQETQYF. CDR3 nucleotides: TGCAGTGCTAGAGAGGGAAGAGCGGGGGGCTTTCAAGAGACCCAGTACTTC.

This clonotype has ten or more counts. V and J are TRBV4-2 and TRBJ2-5, with 8 bases matching TRBD1. Germline CDR1 and CDR2: LGHNA and YNFKEQ. The CDR3 length is 11 residues. The trim removed 8 bases at V and 4 bases at J, leaving 0 bases unmatched. This CDR3 reads CASGQGETQYF. The DNA for the CDR3 is TGTGCCAGCGGACAGGGAGAGACCCAGTACTTC.

This clonotype was observed a handful of times. V is TRBV29-1 and J is TRBJ2-3; perhaps TRBD2 as D (5 bases). CDR1 is SQVTM and CDR2 is ANQGSEA in the germline V gene. This CDR3 contains 14 residues. V lost 6 bases, J lost 2 bases, and 15 bases lay in between. Here the CDR3 DNA reads TGCAGCGTAGCGTGGAGCGGAATCACAGATACGCAGTATTTT. Its translation: CSVAWSGITDTQYF.

This clonotype was counted ten times or more. This chain connects TRBV7-6 to TRBJ1-1; D gene unclear. V was pared by 3 bases and J by 3 bases, with 14 bases between. The germline V gene encodes CDR1 SGHVS and CDR2 FNYEAQ. The CDR3 contains 15 residues. The CDR3 nucleotides read TGTGCCAGCAGCTTCTCCATCGGGAAAGACACTGAAGCTTTCTTT. Protein sequence: CASSFSIGKDTEAFF. The whole variable domain, remainder taken from reference TRBV7-6 and TRBJ1-1, is GAGVSQSPRYKVTKRGQDVALRCDPISGHVSLYWYRQALGQGPEFLTYFNYEAQQDKSGLPNDRFSAERPEGSISTLTIQRTEQRDSAMYRCASSFSIGKDTEAFFGQGTRLTVV.

The J gene is TRBJ1-5, the V gene TRBV12-3 or TRBV12-4, with 9 nucleotides matching TRBD1. Trimming cost V 5 bases and J 7 bases; bases outside gene matches: 9. The CDR3 spans 15 residues. Here the CDR3 reads CASSPTGGAGQPQHF. The DNA for the CDR3 is TGTGCCAGCAGTCCCACAGGGGGCGCAGGGCAGCCCCAGCATTTT.

This clonotype came up many times. CDR3 coding DNA: TGTGCCAGCAGTTCACCCCCACATGAGAACTATGGCTACACCTTC. Its protein product is CASSSPPHENYGYTF. The gene calls are TRBV12-3 or TRBV12-4 and TRBJ1-2, with unresolved D. The CDR3 totals 15 residues. The V and J ends lost 4 bases and 2 bases respectively, with 14 bases between them.

This clonotype was detected ten times or more. The chain employs TRBV6-2 or TRBV6-3 and TRBJ1-1; D not certain. Per germline, CDR1 MNHEY and CDR2 SVGEGT. CDR3 length equals 12 residues. V was cut by 2 bases and J by 4 bases, with 5 bases left in between. CDR3 DNA sequence: TGTGCCAGCAGTTACAGGGTCACTGAAGCTTTCTTT. The encoded protein is CASSYRVTEAFF.

This chain links TRBV29-1 with TRBJ2-5; D perhaps matches TRBD1 (6 bases). The germline CDR1 and CDR2 sequences are SQVTM and ANQGSEA. Trimming pared 7 bases from V and 0 bases from J, leaving 12 bases between. CDR3 length: 13 amino acids. As DNA, the CDR3 is TGCAGCGGGGTCGGACAGAACCAAGAGACCCAGTACTTC. It encodes CSGVGQNQETQYF.